The rows below give T cell receptor beta chains drawn from one sample of a study of identifying expanded T cells in peripheral blood. The assay was immunoSEQ multiplex PCR, and TCRdb's table has in-frame clones only and misses some. This table holds around 100,000 clones, roughly nine tenths found once. The sequenced sample was blood. These TCRs come from a person between 18 and 69 years old in good health. Each CDR3 is given with its conserved first and last residue. D genes are given only for firm matches. Some rows mark clone size as missing; the rest say once, few, many or name a class of expanded clone.

V gene	D gene	J gene	clone size	CDR3 protein	CDR3 DNA
TRBV5-6	TRBD1	TRBJ2-7	NA	CASSFGTGREQYF	TGTGCCAGCAGCTTCGGGACAGGGCGGGAGCAGTACTTC
TRBV5-1	NA	TRBJ2-3	NA	CASSSPGRADTQYF	TGCGCCAGCAGCTCCCCAGGGCGAGCAGATACGCAGTATTTT
TRBV27	NA	TRBJ2-2	once	CASSSNVGSTGELFF	TGTGCCAGCAGCTCCAACGTGGGGTCGACCGGGGAGCTGTTTTTT
TRBV19	NA	TRBJ2-2	few	CASPRREPNTGELFF	TGTGCCAGTCCTAGGAGGGAGCCGAACACCGGGGAGCTGTTTTTT
TRBV7-9	TRBD1	TRBJ2-1	NA	CASSATGDEQFF	TGTGCCAGCAGCGCGACAGGGGATGAGCAGTTCTTC
TRBV2	NA	TRBJ2-2	NA	CASRSDSPTGELFF	TGTGCCAGCAGGTCCGACAGTCCCACCGGGGAGCTGTTTTTT
TRBV21-1	NA	TRBJ1-1	NA	CASSKGPGHVNTEAFF	TGTGCCAGCAGCAAAGGGCCGGGACACGTGAACACTGAAGCTTTCTTT
TRBV7-2	NA	TRBJ2-7	NA	CASSLERGWDEQYF	TGTGCCAGCAGCTTAGAACGGGGCTGGGACGAGCAGTACTTC
TRBV5-5	NA	TRBJ2-1	NA	CASSPEPHNEQFF	TGTGCCAGCAGCCCCGAACCCCACAATGAGCAGTTCTTC
TRBV4-1	NA	TRBJ1-1	NA	CASRGVKGGYTEAFF	TGCGCCAGCCGGGGTGTCAAGGGGGGATACACTGAAGCTTTCTTT
TRBV30	TRBD1	TRBJ1-2	NA	CAWGQGPGEHGYGYTF	TGTGCCTGGGGACAGGGACCTGGAGAGCATGGCTATGGCTACACCTTC
TRBV19	NA	TRBJ1-5	NA	CASSIRLNSNQPQHF	TGTGCCAGTAGTATACGGCTCAATAGCAATCAGCCCCAGCATTTT
TRBV19	NA	TRBJ2-5	NA	CASSSRQQETQYF	TGTGCCAGTAGTAGTCGGCAGCAAGAGACCCAGTACTTC
TRBV5-4	TRBD1	TRBJ2-5	once	CASSGDRGLMGTQYF	TGTGCCAGCAGCGGCGACAGGGGGCTTATGGGGACCCAGTACTTC
TRBV7-1	NA	TRBJ1-6	few	CASSPRGGSSYNSPLHF	TGTGCCAGCAGCCCCCGGGGGGGGAGCTCCTATAATTCACCCCTCCACTTT
TRBV6-5	NA	TRBJ2-5	NA	CASRETGYQETQYF	TGTGCCAGCAGGGAAACGGGGTACCAAGAGACCCAGTACTTC
TRBV6-5	TRBD1	TRBJ2-7	NA	CASSYKGAGNEQYF	TGTGCCAGCAGTTACAAGGGGGCAGGCAACGAGCAGTACTTC
TRBV4-3	NA	TRBJ1-5	NA	CASSRAVTGNQPQHF	TGCGCCAGCAGCCGAGCGGTCACAGGAAATCAGCCCCAGCATTTT
TRBV7-6	NA	TRBJ1-1	NA	CASSPRGAGWNTEAFF	TGTGCCAGCAGCCCGCGTGGGGCCGGTTGGAACACTGAAGCTTTCTTT
TRBV18	NA	TRBJ1-4	few	CASSHRFNEKLFF	TGTGCCAGCTCACACCGATTTAATGAAAAACTGTTTTTT
TRBV7-2	NA	TRBJ1-4	NA	CASSSPPMGEKLFF	TGTGCCAGCAGCTCTCCCCCAATGGGTGAAAAACTGTTTTTT
TRBV5-8	NA	TRBJ1-5	once	CASSLATGSNQPQHF	TGTGCCAGCAGCTTGGCAACAGGGAGCAATCAGCCCCAGCATTTT
TRBV18	NA	TRBJ2-7	NA	CASSPGVRDEQYF	TGTGCCAGCTCACCAGGAGTCCGCGACGAGCAGTACTTC
TRBV28	NA	TRBJ2-3	NA	CASSRTPGALDTQYF	TGTGCCAGCAGCCGGACTCCGGGGGCTTTAGATACGCAGTATTTT
TRBV27	NA	TRBJ2-2	NA	CASSLSFATTGELFF	TGTGCCAGCAGTTTAAGCTTCGCCACCACCGGGGAGCTGTTTTTT
TRBV2	NA	TRBJ2-3	NA	CASTSTASTDTQYF	TGTGCCAGCACATCAACGGCTAGCACAGATACGCAGTATTTT
TRBV4-3	TRBD1	TRBJ2-7	NA	CASSQDFYRGKQYF	TGCGCCAGCAGCCAAGATTTCTACAGGGGAAAGCAGTACTTC
TRBV14	NA	TRBJ1-6	NA	CASSQDRGLLLESPLHF	TGTGCCAGCAGCCAAGATAGGGGACTGCTGCTCGAATCACCCCTCCACTTT
TRBV19	NA	TRBJ2-7	NA	CASRDGTSSYEQYF	TGTGCCAGTAGGGACGGCACGAGCTCCTACGAGCAGTACTTC
TRBV2	TRBD2	TRBJ2-1	NA	CASSAGGLAGPYNEQFF	TGTGCCAGCAGTGCAGGAGGACTAGCGGGGCCTTACAATGAGCAGTTCTTC
TRBV6-6	NA	TRBJ2-5	once	CASSLTRDTQYF	TGTGCCAGCAGCCTAACCCGGGACACCCAGTACTTC
TRBV5-1	NA	TRBJ2-2	NA	CASSPLSANTGELFF	TGCGCCAGCAGCCCACTCTCCGCGAACACCGGGGAGCTGTTTTTT
TRBV7-8	NA	TRBJ1-6	NA	CASSLGSVNSPLHF	TGTGCCAGCAGCTTAGGTTCAGTTAATTCACCCCTCCACTTT
TRBV19	NA	TRBJ1-2	NA	CASSIGGGYGYTF	TGTGCCAGTAGTATTGGGGGAGGATATGGCTACACCTTC
TRBV20-1	NA	TRBJ1-6	NA	CSARVGRTLHF	TGCAGTGCTAGGGTGGGCAGGACCCTCCACTTT
TRBV15	NA	TRBJ1-2	once	CATSRGIPDYGYTF	TGTGCCACCAGCAGAGGTATCCCCGACTATGGCTACACCTTC
TRBV18	NA	TRBJ2-3	NA	CASSPSAVTDTQYF	TGTGCCAGCTCACCGAGCGCGGTCACAGATACGCAGTATTTT
TRBV30	TRBD2	TRBJ2-3	NA	CAWSRLALTDTQYF	TGTGCCTGGAGTCGACTAGCTCTAACAGATACGCAGTATTTT
TRBV10-3	NA	TRBJ1-3	NA	CAISDRKHGSTIYF	TGTGCCATCAGTGACAGGAAGCACGGGAGCACCATATATTTT
TRBV7-2	NA	TRBJ1-2	NA	CASSLRYGANYGYTF	TGTGCCAGCAGCTTAAGATACGGGGCTAACTATGGCTACACCTTC
TRBV27	NA	TRBJ2-2	NA	CATSSGRRVGGELFF	TGTGCCACGTCTTCCGGGCGCAGGGTTGGCGGGGAGCTGTTTTTT
TRBV2	NA	TRBJ2-5	NA	CASSVGGQSLAGQETQYF	TGTGCCAGCAGTGTTGGAGGTCAGTCCCTGGCCGGCCAAGAGACCCAGTACTTC
TRBV11-3	TRBD2	TRBJ2-3	NA	CASSPIAGASTDTQYF	TGTGCCAGCAGCCCGATAGCGGGGGCTAGCACAGATACGCAGTATTTT
TRBV7-2	NA	TRBJ2-1	NA	CASSYSYNEQFF	TGTGCCAGCAGCTACAGCTACAATGAGCAGTTCTTC
TRBV10-3	NA	TRBJ2-3	NA	CAISESTTRTDTQYF	TGTGCCATCAGTGAGTCGACGACCCGCACAGATACGCAGTATTTT
TRBV30	NA	TRBJ1-4	NA	CAWSVRRGVGPEKLFF	TGTGCCTGGAGTGTACGACGGGGGGTAGGCCCTGAAAAACTGTTTTTT
TRBV7-9	NA	TRBJ2-5	NA	CASSPQGLRETQYF	TGTGCCAGCAGCCCACAGGGCCTGCGGGAGACCCAGTACTTC
TRBV10-2	NA	TRBJ1-2	few	CASGDYGYTF	TGCGCCAGCGGGGACTATGGCTACACCTTC
TRBV25-1	NA	TRBJ2-3	NA	CASALVGGPYDTQYF	TGTGCCAGCGCTCTGGTGGGGGGGCCCTATGATACGCAGTATTTT
TRBV4-3	TRBD1	TRBJ2-1	NA	CASSHKASTGVIRDEQFF	TGCGCCAGCAGCCACAAAGCCTCCACAGGGGTTATTCGGGATGAGCAGTTCTTC
TRBV5-4	TRBD1	TRBJ2-3	NA	CASRGQGFGLDTQYF	TGTGCCAGCAGAGGACAGGGCTTCGGTCTAGATACGCAGTATTTT
TRBV7-2	TRBD1	TRBJ1-4	NA	CASSSPRGRVEKLFF	TGTGCCAGCAGCTCCCCCAGGGGGCGGGTTGAAAAACTGTTTTTT
TRBV28	TRBD1	TRBJ1-5	few	CASSPWTGGNNQPQHF	TGTGCCAGCAGTCCCTGGACAGGGGGTAACAATCAGCCCCAGCATTTT
TRBV4-1	NA	TRBJ1-5	NA	CASSQVSGSNQPQHF	TGCGCCAGCAGCCAAGTCTCGGGGAGCAATCAGCCCCAGCATTTT
TRBV19	NA	TRBJ2-1	NA	CASSMGGSYNEQFF	TGTGCCAGTAGTATGGGGGGCTCCTACAATGAGCAGTTCTTC
TRBV11-3	TRBD2	TRBJ2-2	NA	CASSGGGTNTGELFF	TGTGCCAGCAGCGGCGGGGGGACGAACACCGGGGAGCTGTTTTTT
TRBV28	TRBD2	TRBJ2-1	NA	CASRYRLAGGYNEQFF	TGTGCCAGCAGGTACCGACTAGCGGGGGGGTACAATGAGCAGTTCTTC